This T cell receptor (beta chain) was found in a study of glioma-infiltrating T cells. TCR alpha and beta CDR3 regions were amplified from RNA using iRepertoire nested multiplex PCR. For one-step reverse transcription and amplification, about 90-400 ng of tissue mRNA or PBMC total RNA was used. A single record per CDR3 protein comes from TCRdb applying MiXCR to the multiplex PCR reads. The data hold 100,000 to 150,000 distinct CDR3 sequences, with roughly 24% observed a single time. There are 13 residues in the CDR3. Germline V gene sequence: CDR1 LGHDT, CDR2 YNNKEL (reference sequence). V lost 2 bases to trimming and J lost 3 bases; unmatched junction nucleotides: 0.

The clonotype was recovered from a human donor with low-grade glioma or glioblastoma, undergoing nonglioma brain surgery, or in good health (not recorded which). Sequenced sample: glioma tissue, nonneoplastic brain tissue, or PBMCs (not recorded which). The V call is TRBV3-1, the J call TRBJ2-7; 8 bases align to TRBD2. The CDR3 reads CASSQSGGYEQYF. CDR3 sequence (DNA): TGTGCCAGCAGCCAAAGCGGGGGCTACGAGCAGTACTTC.